This is a list of T cell receptor beta chains from one sample in a study of T cells in localized non-small cell lung cancer. Method: immunoSEQ multiplex PCR; TCRdb's copy keeps in-frame clones and lacks some. The sample lists fewer than 25,000 clones, about 90% seen once, with around 2.9% in the top ten. The input for sequencing was peripheral blood, taken before any cancer treatment. All receptors come from a woman aged 40 to 75 with stage I lung adenocarcinoma. Both conserved end residues are part of each CDR3. Each record gives: J gene, D gene, V gene, CDR3 protein. The D gene is left open where the match is weak.

j_call: TRBJ2-3
d_call: TRBD1
v_call: TRBV15
cdr3_aa: CATSRRQGVTDTQYF

j_call: TRBJ2-1
d_call: .
v_call: TRBV6-5
cdr3_aa: CASCQGSYNEQFF

j_call: TRBJ1-1
d_call: TRBD1
v_call: TRBV18
cdr3_aa: CASSLSMGQEAFF

j_call: TRBJ2-5
d_call: .
v_call: TRBV28
cdr3_aa: CASSPGHIGETQYF

j_call: TRBJ2-7
d_call: .
v_call: TRBV15
cdr3_aa: CATSSWMGEQYF

j_call: TRBJ2-2
d_call: TRBD2
v_call: TRBV5-8
cdr3_aa: CASSLARGAHTGELFF

j_call: TRBJ1-2
d_call: .
v_call: TRBV5-8
cdr3_aa: CASSSRTANYGYTF

j_call: TRBJ2-5
d_call: .
v_call: TRBV5-1
cdr3_aa: CASSLVVGGLSETQYF

j_call: TRBJ1-2
d_call: .
v_call: TRBV9
cdr3_aa: CASSSEAYGYTF

j_call: TRBJ2-1
d_call: TRBD2
v_call: TRBV7-2
cdr3_aa: CASSLGSAGAFYNEQFF

j_call: TRBJ1-5
d_call: .
v_call: TRBV7-2
cdr3_aa: CASSLGFQNQPQHF

j_call: TRBJ1-5
d_call: TRBD1
v_call: TRBV28
cdr3_aa: CASYDRENQPQHF

j_call: TRBJ2-5
d_call: TRBD2
v_call: TRBV6-1
cdr3_aa: CASSSWREEVETQYF

j_call: TRBJ1-2
d_call: .
v_call: TRBV9
cdr3_aa: CASSVRQGGYTF

j_call: TRBJ2-6
d_call: .
v_call: TRBV5-1
cdr3_aa: CASSFQGSSGANVLTF

j_call: TRBJ2-7
d_call: TRBD1
v_call: TRBV11-3
cdr3_aa: CASSFRQGDYEQYF

j_call: TRBJ2-1
d_call: .
v_call: TRBV2
cdr3_aa: CASGGLREDEQFF

j_call: TRBJ1-5
d_call: .
v_call: TRBV19
cdr3_aa: CASGSNQPQHF

j_call: TRBJ2-3
d_call: .
v_call: TRBV11-2
cdr3_aa: CASRQKTGATGTQYF

j_call: TRBJ1-2
d_call: .
v_call: TRBV6-1
cdr3_aa: CASNPSNYGYTF

j_call: TRBJ1-1
d_call: .
v_call: TRBV28
cdr3_aa: CASSSSVDGGPEAFF

j_call: TRBJ1-6
d_call: .
v_call: TRBV5-4
cdr3_aa: CASSLDLNGNSPLHF

j_call: TRBJ2-3
d_call: TRBD2
v_call: TRBV5-1
cdr3_aa: CASSRLAGSTDTQYF

j_call: TRBJ2-5
d_call: .
v_call: TRBV2
cdr3_aa: CASRAWGTLGTQYF

j_call: TRBJ2-7
d_call: TRBD2
v_call: TRBV5-5
cdr3_aa: CASSPRLAGAGQYF

j_call: TRBJ2-1
d_call: .
v_call: TRBV11-2
cdr3_aa: CASSFGLPTYNEQFF

j_call: TRBJ2-3
d_call: .
v_call: TRBV21-1
cdr3_aa: CASSNLAGGPVCTDTQYF

j_call: TRBJ2-5
d_call: .
v_call: TRBV13
cdr3_aa: CASSLGGAETQYF

j_call: TRBJ1-1
d_call: .
v_call: TRBV6-4
cdr3_aa: CASSDSKTEAFF

j_call: TRBJ1-2
d_call: .
v_call: TRBV7-2
cdr3_aa: CASSPPGGNYGYTF

j_call: TRBJ1-2
d_call: .
v_call: TRBV9
cdr3_aa: CASSVDPAATRGGYTF

j_call: TRBJ1-3
d_call: .
v_call: TRBV5-5
cdr3_aa: CASSLSGGNTIYF

j_call: TRBJ1-1
d_call: TRBD1
v_call: TRBV7-9
cdr3_aa: CASSFTQGAEAFF

j_call: TRBJ2-7
d_call: TRBD1
v_call: TRBV6-5
cdr3_aa: CASSLRQGMSYEQYF

j_call: TRBJ1-5
d_call: .
v_call: TRBV27
cdr3_aa: CASTSRALSNQPQHF

j_call: TRBJ2-1
d_call: TRBD2
v_call: TRBV6-5
cdr3_aa: CASSQGLGREQFF

j_call: TRBJ2-4
d_call: TRBD1
v_call: TRBV2
cdr3_aa: CASSEEQGANIQYF

j_call: TRBJ1-1
d_call: .
v_call: TRBV21-1
cdr3_aa: CASSNIPGGRNTEAFF

j_call: TRBJ1-2
d_call: .
v_call: TRBV28
cdr3_aa: CASSPFDRSGYTF

j_call: TRBJ2-2
d_call: .
v_call: TRBV19
cdr3_aa: CASRSDRDSTGELFF

j_call: TRBJ1-1
d_call: TRBD1
v_call: TRBV18
cdr3_aa: CASSPSTGGVGGTEAFF

j_call: TRBJ1-2
d_call: .
v_call: TRBV29-1
cdr3_aa: CSAERGLGGYTF

j_call: TRBJ1-2
d_call: .
v_call: TRBV18
cdr3_aa: CASSPSTAVYGYTF

j_call: TRBJ2-1
d_call: .
v_call: TRBV9
cdr3_aa: CASSVADYNEQFF

j_call: TRBJ2-6
d_call: .
v_call: TRBV7-9
cdr3_aa: CASSLAERGLSGANVLTF

j_call: TRBJ1-2
d_call: TRBD1
v_call: TRBV6-1
cdr3_aa: CASLLQGALGYTF

j_call: TRBJ2-2
d_call: .
v_call: TRBV28
cdr3_aa: CASSHFQSLLSLTGELFF

j_call: TRBJ2-3
d_call: TRBD1
v_call: TRBV18
cdr3_aa: CASSPSPQGFTDTQYF

j_call: TRBJ2-1
d_call: .
v_call: TRBV5-1
cdr3_aa: CASSLGLEEQFF

j_call: TRBJ2-2
d_call: .
v_call: TRBV19
cdr3_aa: CASSIDPIGITPGELFF

j_call: TRBJ2-7
d_call: .
v_call: TRBV2
cdr3_aa: CASTQFAGRDEQYF

j_call: TRBJ2-3
d_call: TRBD2
v_call: TRBV9
cdr3_aa: CASSGLAGLTDTQYF

j_call: TRBJ2-1
d_call: .
v_call: TRBV9
cdr3_aa: CASSVGDFSYNEQFF

j_call: TRBJ2-5
d_call: .
v_call: TRBV7-6
cdr3_aa: CASSLVGGETQYF

j_call: TRBJ1-4
d_call: .
v_call: TRBV5-1
cdr3_aa: CASKQDTTNEKLFF